This T cell receptor (beta chain) emerged from a study of blood T cell repertoires in COVID-19. On the study more broadly: Acute and convalescent COVID-19 specimens originated in the United States, Italy and Spain. T cells, B-cell-depleted T cells, or PBMCs supplied cDNA or gDNA.

Per the study methods: From reference gene primer amplification, estimates of nucleated cell counts were derived. The protocol was immunoSEQ multiplex PCR, while the TCRdb copy is restricted to in-frame clones and leaves out a portion. V, J and clone size are those of that table, while D and trimming were read from the DNA. There are roughly 300,000 clones in the sample; about 85% occur only once, and 13% lies in the top ten. The clonotype originates from a human donor in a cohort sampled during active COVID-19. The sample taken for sequencing was peripheral blood.

The CDR3 DNA reads TGTGCCAGCAGTTCAACATCCAGCAATCAGCCCCAGCATTTT. It encodes CASSSTSSNQPQHF. The gene calls are TRBV6-2 or TRBV6-3 and TRBJ1-5, with unresolved D. In germline, CDR1 is MNHEY, CDR2 SVGEGT. Trimming took off 4 bases at V and 1 base at J, with 8 bases between the two ends. CDR3 length: 14 amino acids.